This T cell receptor beta chain appears in the sequencing data of a study of molecular identifiers for immune sequencing clone quantification. The CDR3 contains 16 residues. Germline assignment: CDR1 MGHRA and CDR2 YSYEKL. The J segment lost 0 bases and the V segment lost 7 bases, leaving 8 bases of the junction unmatched. A single record per CDR3 protein comes from TCRdb applying MiXCR to the PCR reads. The table includes around 89,000 distinct CDR3 sequences, 15% to 20% detected once. The sample holds many counts of this clonotype. Its antigen remains unidentified. General study findings and limits: Clones of above 20 RNA copies carried over 98% of effector molecules; in naive cells they carried under 1%.

Libraries of naive CD8 T cells were made from roughly 18,000 to 920,000 sorted cells. They used 10%, 30% or 50% RNA. The source is a human donor in good health. Some libraries in this study had Jurkat cell RNA spiked in. Sequenced: naive CD8+ T cells from blood, with Jurkat cell RNA spiked in. As to subset: FACS-sorted CD8+CD4-CCR7+CD45RA+ naive T cells. The J gene is TRBJ2-2, the V gene TRBV4-1, with 7 bases that match TRBD1. This CDR3 is CASNDRAGSNTGELFF. In DNA form, the CDR3 reads TGCGCCAGCAACGACAGGGCCGGATCGAACACCGGGGAGCTGTTTTTT.